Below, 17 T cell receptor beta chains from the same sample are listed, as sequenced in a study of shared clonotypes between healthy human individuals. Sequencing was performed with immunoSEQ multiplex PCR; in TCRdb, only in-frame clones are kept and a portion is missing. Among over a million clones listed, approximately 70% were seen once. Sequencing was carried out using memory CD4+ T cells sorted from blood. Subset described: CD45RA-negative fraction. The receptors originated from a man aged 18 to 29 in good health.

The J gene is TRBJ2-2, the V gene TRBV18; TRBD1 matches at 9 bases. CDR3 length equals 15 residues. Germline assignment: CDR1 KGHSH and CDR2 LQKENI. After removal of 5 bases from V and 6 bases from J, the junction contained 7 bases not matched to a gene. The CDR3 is CASSAGTGFAGELFF. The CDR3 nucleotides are TGTGCCAGCTCAGCCGGGACAGGGTTCGCCGGGGAGCTGTTTTTT. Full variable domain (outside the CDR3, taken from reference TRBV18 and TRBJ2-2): NAGVMQNPRHLVRRRGQEARLRCSPMKGHSHVYWYRQLPEEGLKFMVYLQKENIIDESGMPKERFSAEFPKEGPSILRIQQVVRGDSAAYFCASSAGTGFAGELFFGEGSRLTVL.

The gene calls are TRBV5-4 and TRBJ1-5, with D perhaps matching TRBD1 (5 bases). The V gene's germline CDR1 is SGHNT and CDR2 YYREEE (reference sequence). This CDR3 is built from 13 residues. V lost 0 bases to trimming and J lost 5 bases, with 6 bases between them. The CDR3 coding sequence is TGTGCCAGCAGCTTGGGCAGGGATCAGCCCCAGCATTTT. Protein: CASSLGRDQPQHF.

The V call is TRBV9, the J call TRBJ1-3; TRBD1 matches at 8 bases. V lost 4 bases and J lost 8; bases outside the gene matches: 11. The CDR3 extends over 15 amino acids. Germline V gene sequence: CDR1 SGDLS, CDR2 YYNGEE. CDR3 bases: TGTGCCAGCAGCCGTAATAACAGGGGGGGAGACACCATATATTTT. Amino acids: CASSRNNRGGDTIYF.

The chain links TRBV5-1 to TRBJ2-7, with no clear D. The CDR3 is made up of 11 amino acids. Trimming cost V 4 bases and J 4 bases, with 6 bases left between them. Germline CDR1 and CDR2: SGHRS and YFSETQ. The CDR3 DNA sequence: TGCGCCAGCAGCGACGAGTACGAGCAGTACTTC. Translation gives CASSDEYEQYF.

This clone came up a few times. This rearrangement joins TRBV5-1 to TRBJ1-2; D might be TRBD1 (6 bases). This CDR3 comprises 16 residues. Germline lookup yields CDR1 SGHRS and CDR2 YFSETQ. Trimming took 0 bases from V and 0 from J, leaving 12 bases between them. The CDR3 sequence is CASSLVDSAANYGYTF. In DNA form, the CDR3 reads TGCGCCAGCAGCTTGGTGGACAGTGCAGCTAACTATGGCTACACCTTC.

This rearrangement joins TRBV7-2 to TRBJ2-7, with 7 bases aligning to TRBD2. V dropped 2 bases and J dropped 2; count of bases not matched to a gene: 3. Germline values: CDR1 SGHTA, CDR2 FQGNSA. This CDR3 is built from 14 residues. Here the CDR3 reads CASSLRGRAYEQYF. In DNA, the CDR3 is TGTGCCAGCAGCTTAAGAGGGAGGGCCTACGAGCAGTACTTC.

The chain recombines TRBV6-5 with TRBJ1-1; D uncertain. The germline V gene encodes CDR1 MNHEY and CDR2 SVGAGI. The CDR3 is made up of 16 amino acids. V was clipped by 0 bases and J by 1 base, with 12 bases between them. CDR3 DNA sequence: TGTGCCAGCAGTTACTCCCTTATGATCGGGAACACTGAAGCTTTCTTT. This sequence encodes CASSYSLMIGNTEAFF.

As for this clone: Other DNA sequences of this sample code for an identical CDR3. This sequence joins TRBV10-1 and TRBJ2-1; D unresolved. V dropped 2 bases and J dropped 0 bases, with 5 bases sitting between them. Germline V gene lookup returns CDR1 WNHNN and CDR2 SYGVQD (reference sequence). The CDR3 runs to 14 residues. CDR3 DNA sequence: TGCGCCAGCAGTGAGACGGGCTCCTACAATGAGCAGTTCTTC. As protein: CASSETGSYNEQFF.

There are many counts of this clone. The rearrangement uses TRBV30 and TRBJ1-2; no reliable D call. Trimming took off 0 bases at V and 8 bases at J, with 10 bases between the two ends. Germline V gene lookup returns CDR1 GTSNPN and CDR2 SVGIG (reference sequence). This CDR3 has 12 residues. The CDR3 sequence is CAWSVTAGGYTF. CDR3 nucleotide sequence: TGTGCCTGGAGTGTCACGGCTGGGGGCTACACCTTC.

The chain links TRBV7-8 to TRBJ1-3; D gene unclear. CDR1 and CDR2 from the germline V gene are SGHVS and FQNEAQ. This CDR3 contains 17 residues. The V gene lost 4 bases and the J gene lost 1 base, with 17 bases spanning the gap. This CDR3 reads CASSSLSAGGSGNTIYF. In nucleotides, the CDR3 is TGTGCCAGCAGCTCACTCAGTGCGGGCGGTTCTGGAAACACCATATATTTT.

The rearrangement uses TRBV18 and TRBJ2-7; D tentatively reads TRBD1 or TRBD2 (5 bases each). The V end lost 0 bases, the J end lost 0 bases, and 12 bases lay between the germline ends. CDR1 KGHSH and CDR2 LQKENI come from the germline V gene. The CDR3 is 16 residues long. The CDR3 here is CASSPPTGASSYEQYF. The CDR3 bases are TGTGCCAGCTCACCACCGACCGGGGCCAGCTCCTACGAGCAGTACTTC.

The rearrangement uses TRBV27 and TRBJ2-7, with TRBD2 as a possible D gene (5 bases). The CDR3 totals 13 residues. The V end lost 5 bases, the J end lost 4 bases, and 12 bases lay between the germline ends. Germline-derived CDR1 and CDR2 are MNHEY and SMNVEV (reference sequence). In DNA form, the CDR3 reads TGTGCCAGCAGTAGCCTCCGGAGGTACGAGCAGTACTTC. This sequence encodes CASSSLRRYEQYF.

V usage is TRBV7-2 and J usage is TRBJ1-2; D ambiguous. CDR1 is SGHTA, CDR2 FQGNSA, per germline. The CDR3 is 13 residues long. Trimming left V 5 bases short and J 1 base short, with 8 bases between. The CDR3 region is CASSHGVNYGYTF. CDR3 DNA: TGTGCCAGCAGCCACGGGGTTAACTATGGCTACACCTTC. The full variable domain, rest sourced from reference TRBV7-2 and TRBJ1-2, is GAGVSQSPSNKVTEKGKDVELRCDPISGHTALYWYRQSLGQGLEFLIYFQGNSAPDKSGLPSDRFSAERTGGSVSTLTIQRTQQEDSAVYLCASSHGVNYGYTFGSGTRLTVV.

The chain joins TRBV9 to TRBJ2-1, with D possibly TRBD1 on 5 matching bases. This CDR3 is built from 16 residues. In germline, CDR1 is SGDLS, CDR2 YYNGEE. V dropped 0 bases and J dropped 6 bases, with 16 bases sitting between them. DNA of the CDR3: TGTGCCAGCAGCGTAGAAGGCAGGGAAAGGGGCAATGAGCAGTTCTTC. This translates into CASSVEGRERGNEQFF.

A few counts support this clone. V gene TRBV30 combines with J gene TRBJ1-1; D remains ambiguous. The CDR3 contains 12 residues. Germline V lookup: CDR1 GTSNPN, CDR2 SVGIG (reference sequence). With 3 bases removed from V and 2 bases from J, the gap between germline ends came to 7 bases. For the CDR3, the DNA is TGTGCCTGGAGCAGGTCTAACACTGAAGCTTTCTTT. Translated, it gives CAWSRSNTEAFF.

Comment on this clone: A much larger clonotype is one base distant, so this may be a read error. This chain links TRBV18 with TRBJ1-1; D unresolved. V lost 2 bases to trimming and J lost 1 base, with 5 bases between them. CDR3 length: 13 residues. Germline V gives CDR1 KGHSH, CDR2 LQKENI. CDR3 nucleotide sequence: TGTGCCAGCTCACCAGTGAGGAACACTGAAGCTTTCTTT. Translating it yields CASSPVRNTEAFF.

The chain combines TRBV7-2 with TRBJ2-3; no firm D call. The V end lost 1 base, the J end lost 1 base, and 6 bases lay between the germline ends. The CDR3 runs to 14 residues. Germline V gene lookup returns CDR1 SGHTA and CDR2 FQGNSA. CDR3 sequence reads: CASSLGVRTDTQYF. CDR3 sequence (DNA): TGTGCCAGCAGCTTAGGTGTCCGCACAGATACGCAGTATTTT.